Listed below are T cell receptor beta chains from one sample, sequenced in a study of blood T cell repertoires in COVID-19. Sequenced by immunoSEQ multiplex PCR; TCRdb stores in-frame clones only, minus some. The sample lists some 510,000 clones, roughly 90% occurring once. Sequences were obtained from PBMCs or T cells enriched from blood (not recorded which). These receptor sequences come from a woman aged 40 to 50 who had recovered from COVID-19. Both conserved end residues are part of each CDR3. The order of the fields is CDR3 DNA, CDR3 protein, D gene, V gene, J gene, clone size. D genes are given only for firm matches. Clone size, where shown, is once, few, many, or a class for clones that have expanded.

cdr3_nt: TGTGCCAGCAGTTACTCGAGACTCTATGGCTACACCTTC
cdr3_aa: CASSYSRLYGYTF
d_call: NA
v_call: TRBV6-5
j_call: TRBJ1-2
clone_size: NA

cdr3_nt: TGTGCCAGCAGCCACGGACAGGGTAACACTGAAGCTTTCTTT
cdr3_aa: CASSHGQGNTEAFF
d_call: TRBD1
v_call: TRBV4-2
j_call: TRBJ1-1
clone_size: NA

cdr3_nt: TGCAGCGTTGTATTCAGGGCGGAGGGCTACACCTTC
cdr3_aa: CSVVFRAEGYTF
d_call: NA
v_call: TRBV29-1
j_call: TRBJ1-2
clone_size: NA

cdr3_nt: TGTGCCAGCAGCCCCGGACAGGGACCTAGCACAGATACGCAGTATTTT
cdr3_aa: CASSPGQGPSTDTQYF
d_call: TRBD1
v_call: TRBV5-4
j_call: TRBJ2-3
clone_size: NA

cdr3_nt: TGTGCCATCACCTCGACAGGGGAGGCGAACACTGAAGCTTTCTTT
cdr3_aa: CAITSTGEANTEAFF
d_call: TRBD1
v_call: TRBV10-3
j_call: TRBJ1-1
clone_size: few

cdr3_nt: TGTGCCAGCAGCGGGACTCCCTACGAGCAGTACTTC
cdr3_aa: CASSGTPYEQYF
d_call: NA
v_call: TRBV6-5
j_call: TRBJ2-7
clone_size: NA

cdr3_nt: TGCGCCAGCATAGGGGGTTTAGGTCGAAGCACAGATACGCAGTATTTT
cdr3_aa: CASIGGLGRSTDTQYF
d_call: NA
v_call: TRBV5-1
j_call: TRBJ2-3
clone_size: NA

cdr3_nt: TGTGCCAGCACCACCGGACTAGCGGGAGACGTAGAGCAGTACTTC
cdr3_aa: CASTTGLAGDVEQYF
d_call: TRBD2
v_call: TRBV6-5
j_call: TRBJ2-7
clone_size: NA

cdr3_nt: TGTGCCAGCAGCGCCGGGACAGTGAACACTGAAGCTTTCTTT
cdr3_aa: CASSAGTVNTEAFF
d_call: TRBD1
v_call: TRBV11-3
j_call: TRBJ1-1
clone_size: NA

cdr3_nt: TGTGCCAGCAGCTTCCTCCCTCTGACTAGCGGGGTTCAAGAGACCCAGTACTTC
cdr3_aa: CASSFLPLTSGVQETQYF
d_call: TRBD2
v_call: TRBV7-2
j_call: TRBJ2-5
clone_size: NA

cdr3_nt: TGTGCCAGCAGCTCCAGATGGGGGGACCATAGCACAGATACGCAGTATTTT
cdr3_aa: CASSSRWGDHSTDTQYF
d_call: NA
v_call: TRBV11-3
j_call: TRBJ2-3
clone_size: NA

cdr3_nt: TGTGCCAGCAGCCCCCACTACCCCGAAAACACTGAAGCTTTCTTT
cdr3_aa: CASSPHYPENTEAFF
d_call: NA
v_call: TRBV11-2
j_call: TRBJ1-1
clone_size: NA

cdr3_nt: TGCGCCAGCGCGATACAGGGGACTAATGAAAAACTGTTTTTT
cdr3_aa: CASAIQGTNEKLFF
d_call: TRBD1
v_call: TRBV5-1
j_call: TRBJ1-4
clone_size: NA

cdr3_nt: TGTGCCAGCAGCGAGACGACAGGGACGAGCACCGGGGAGCTGTTTTTT
cdr3_aa: CASSETTGTSTGELFF
d_call: TRBD1
v_call: TRBV9
j_call: TRBJ2-2
clone_size: NA

cdr3_nt: TGTGCCAGCAGCTTAGTGGCAGGGGGAGCCTACGAGCAGTACTTC
cdr3_aa: CASSLVAGGAYEQYF
d_call: TRBD1
v_call: TRBV7-9
j_call: TRBJ2-7
clone_size: NA

cdr3_nt: TGTGCCAGCAGTATGTCATTAGGCGGGAGCCGCACAGATACGCAGTATTTT
cdr3_aa: CASSMSLGGSRTDTQYF
d_call: TRBD2
v_call: TRBV3-1/TRBV3-2
j_call: TRBJ2-3
clone_size: NA

cdr3_nt: TGTGCCAGCAGCCGCACGACAGGGGACTATGGCTACACCTTC
cdr3_aa: CASSRTTGDYGYTF
d_call: TRBD1
v_call: TRBV7-2
j_call: TRBJ1-2
clone_size: NA

cdr3_nt: TGTGCCAGCAGCTTAGGAGTGGTTAGCGGGAGCAATGAGCAGTTCTTC
cdr3_aa: CASSLGVVSGSNEQFF
d_call: TRBD2
v_call: TRBV7-9
j_call: TRBJ2-1
clone_size: NA

cdr3_nt: TGTGCCAGCAGCTACGGGGCTTCCTTAAGGGGGGAGCAGTTCTTC
cdr3_aa: CASSYGASLRGEQFF
d_call: NA
v_call: TRBV5-8
j_call: TRBJ2-1
clone_size: NA

cdr3_nt: TGTGCCAGCAGCCCACGGACAGGGGCTATGAACACTGAAGCTTTCTTT
cdr3_aa: CASSPRTGAMNTEAFF
d_call: TRBD1
v_call: TRBV11-3
j_call: TRBJ1-1
clone_size: NA

cdr3_nt: TGTGCCAGCGGTTTAGCGGGGTCCTATGGCTACACCTTC
cdr3_aa: CASGLAGSYGYTF
d_call: NA
v_call: TRBV14
j_call: TRBJ1-2
clone_size: NA

cdr3_nt: TGTGCCAGCAGCGTCTCTCTAGCGGGAGAGACCCAGTACTTC
cdr3_aa: CASSVSLAGETQYF
d_call: TRBD2
v_call: TRBV9
j_call: TRBJ2-5
clone_size: NA

cdr3_nt: TGTGCTTCAAAATGGGGCTCTAATTCACCCCTCCACTTT
cdr3_aa: CASKWGSNSPLHF
d_call: NA
v_call: TRBV19
j_call: TRBJ1-6
clone_size: NA

cdr3_nt: TGTGCCAGCACCCAACCTGGGGGGAACTATGGCTACACCTTC
cdr3_aa: CASTQPGGNYGYTF
d_call: NA
v_call: TRBV6-5
j_call: TRBJ1-2
clone_size: NA

cdr3_nt: TGTGCCACCAGTGATTCGGGAAGCCCGAATGAAAAACTGTTTTTT
cdr3_aa: CATSDSGSPNEKLFF
d_call: NA
v_call: TRBV24-1
j_call: TRBJ1-4
clone_size: NA

cdr3_nt: TGTGCCAGTAGGGTGGTTTCCTCGGGAGGCTACACCTTC
cdr3_aa: CASRVVSSGGYTF
d_call: NA
v_call: TRBV19
j_call: TRBJ1-2
clone_size: NA

cdr3_nt: TGTGCCAGCAGCCAAGAATGGGGAGGTGAGCAGTTCTTC
cdr3_aa: CASSQEWGGEQFF
d_call: NA
v_call: TRBV14
j_call: TRBJ2-1
clone_size: NA

cdr3_nt: TGTGCCAGCACCCCCACCGGGACAGGAAACTACGAGCAGTACTTC
cdr3_aa: CASTPTGTGNYEQYF
d_call: TRBD1
v_call: TRBV25-1
j_call: TRBJ2-7
clone_size: NA

cdr3_nt: TGTGCCAGCAGCCAATTTAGCGGAAGCTCCTACGAGCAGTACTTC
cdr3_aa: CASSQFSGSSYEQYF
d_call: NA
v_call: TRBV4-2
j_call: TRBJ2-7
clone_size: many

cdr3_nt: TGTGCCAGCAGTTTGGGCGGGCGTACTGAAGCTTTCTTT
cdr3_aa: CASSLGGRTEAFF
d_call: NA
v_call: TRBV12-3/TRBV12-4
j_call: TRBJ1-1
clone_size: NA

cdr3_nt: TGTGCCAGCAGCTACACGGGGTCGTGGAGCAATCAGCCCCAGCATTTT
cdr3_aa: CASSYTGSWSNQPQHF
d_call: NA
v_call: TRBV7-2
j_call: TRBJ1-5
clone_size: NA

cdr3_nt: TGTGCCAGCGGCGGGACTAGCGGGAGCATAACAGATACGCAGTATTTT
cdr3_aa: CASGGTSGSITDTQYF
d_call: TRBD2
v_call: TRBV2
j_call: TRBJ2-3
clone_size: few

cdr3_nt: TGTGCCAGCACCCCAAGGGGGAGCTCCTACGAGCAGTACTTC
cdr3_aa: CASTPRGSSYEQYF
d_call: NA
v_call: TRBV2
j_call: TRBJ2-7
clone_size: NA